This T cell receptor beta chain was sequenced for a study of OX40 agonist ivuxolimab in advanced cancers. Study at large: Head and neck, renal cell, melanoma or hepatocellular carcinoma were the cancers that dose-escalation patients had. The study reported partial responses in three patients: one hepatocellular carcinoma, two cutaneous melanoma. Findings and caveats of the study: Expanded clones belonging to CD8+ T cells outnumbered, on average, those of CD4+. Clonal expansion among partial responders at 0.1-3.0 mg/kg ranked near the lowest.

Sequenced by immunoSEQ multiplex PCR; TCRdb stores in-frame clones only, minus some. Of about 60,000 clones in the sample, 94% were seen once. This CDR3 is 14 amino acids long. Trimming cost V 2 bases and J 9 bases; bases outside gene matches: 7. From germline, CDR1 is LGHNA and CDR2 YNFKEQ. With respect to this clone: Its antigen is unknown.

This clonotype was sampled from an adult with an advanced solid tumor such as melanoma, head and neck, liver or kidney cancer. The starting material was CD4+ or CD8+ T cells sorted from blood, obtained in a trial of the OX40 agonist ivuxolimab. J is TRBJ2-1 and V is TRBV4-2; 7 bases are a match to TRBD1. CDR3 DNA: TGTGCCAGCAGCCAACCGACAGGGAATGGTGAGCAGTTCTTC. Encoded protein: CASSQPTGNGEQFF.